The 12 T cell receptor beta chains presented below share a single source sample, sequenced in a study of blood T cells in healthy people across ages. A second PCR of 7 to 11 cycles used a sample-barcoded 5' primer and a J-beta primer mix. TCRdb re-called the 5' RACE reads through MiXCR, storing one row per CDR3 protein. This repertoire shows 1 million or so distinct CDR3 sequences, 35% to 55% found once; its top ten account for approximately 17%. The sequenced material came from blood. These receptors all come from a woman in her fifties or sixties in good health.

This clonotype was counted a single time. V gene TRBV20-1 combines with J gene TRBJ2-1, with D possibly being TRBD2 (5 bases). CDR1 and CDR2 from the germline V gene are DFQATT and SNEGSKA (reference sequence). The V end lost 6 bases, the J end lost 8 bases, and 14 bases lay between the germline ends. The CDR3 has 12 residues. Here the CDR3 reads CSAVRRTHEQFF. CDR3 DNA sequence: TGCAGTGCCGTCCGGAGGACCCATGAGCAGTTCTTC.

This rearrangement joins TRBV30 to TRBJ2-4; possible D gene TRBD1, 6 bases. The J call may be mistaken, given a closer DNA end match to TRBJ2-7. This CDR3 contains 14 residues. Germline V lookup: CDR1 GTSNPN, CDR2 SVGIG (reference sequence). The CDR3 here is CAWSAKDRYYEQYF. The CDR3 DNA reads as TGTGCCTGGAGTGCCAAGGACAGATACTACGAGCAGTACTTC.

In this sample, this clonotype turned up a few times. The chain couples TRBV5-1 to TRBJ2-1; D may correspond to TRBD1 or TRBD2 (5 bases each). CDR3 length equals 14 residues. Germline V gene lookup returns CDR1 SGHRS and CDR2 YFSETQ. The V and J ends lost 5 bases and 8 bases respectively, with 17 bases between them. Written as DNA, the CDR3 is TGCGCCAGCAGTCTCTCTCGCAGAGGGGATGAGCAGTTCTTC. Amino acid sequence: CASSLSRRGDEQFF.

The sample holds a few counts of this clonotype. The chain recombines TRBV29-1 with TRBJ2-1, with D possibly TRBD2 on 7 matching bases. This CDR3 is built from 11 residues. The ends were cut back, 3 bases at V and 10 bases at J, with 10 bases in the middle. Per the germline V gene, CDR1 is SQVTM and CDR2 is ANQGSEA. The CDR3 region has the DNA TGCAGCGTTGAGGGAGGGGGGGAGCAGTTCTTC. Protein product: CSVEGGGEQFF.

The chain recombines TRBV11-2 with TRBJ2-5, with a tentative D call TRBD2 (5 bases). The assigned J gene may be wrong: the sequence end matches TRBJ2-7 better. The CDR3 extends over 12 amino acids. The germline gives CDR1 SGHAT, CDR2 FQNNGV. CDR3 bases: TGTGCCAGCAGCCGTACTAGAAACGAGCAGTACTTC. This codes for CASSRTRNEQYF.

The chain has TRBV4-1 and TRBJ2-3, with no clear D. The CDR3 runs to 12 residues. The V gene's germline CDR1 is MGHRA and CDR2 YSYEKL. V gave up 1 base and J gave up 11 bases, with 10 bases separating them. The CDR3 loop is CASSQGFDEQYF. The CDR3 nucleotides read TGCGCCAGCAGCCAAGGATTTGATGAGCAGTATTTT.

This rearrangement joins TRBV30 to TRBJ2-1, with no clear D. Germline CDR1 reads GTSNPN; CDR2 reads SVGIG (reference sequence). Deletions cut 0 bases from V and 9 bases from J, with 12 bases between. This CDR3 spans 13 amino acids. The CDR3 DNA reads TGTGCCTGGAGTGTACCGGTCAAACCTGAGCAGTTCTTC. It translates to CAWSVPVKPEQFF.

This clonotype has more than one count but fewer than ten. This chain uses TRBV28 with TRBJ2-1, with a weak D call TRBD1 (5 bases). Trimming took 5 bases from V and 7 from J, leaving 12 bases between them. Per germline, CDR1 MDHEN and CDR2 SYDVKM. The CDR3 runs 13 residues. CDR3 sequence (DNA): TGTGCCAGCAGTCCCCCCAGGGTGAATGAGCAGTTCTTC. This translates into CASSPPRVNEQFF.

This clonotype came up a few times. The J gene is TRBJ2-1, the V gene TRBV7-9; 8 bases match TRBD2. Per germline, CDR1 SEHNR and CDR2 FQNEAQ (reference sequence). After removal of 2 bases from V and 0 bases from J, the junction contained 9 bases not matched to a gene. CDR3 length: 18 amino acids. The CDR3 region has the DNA TGTGCCAGCAGCTTACCCTTTAGCGGGATTAGCTCCTACAATGAGCAGTTCTTC. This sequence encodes CASSLPFSGISSYNEQFF.

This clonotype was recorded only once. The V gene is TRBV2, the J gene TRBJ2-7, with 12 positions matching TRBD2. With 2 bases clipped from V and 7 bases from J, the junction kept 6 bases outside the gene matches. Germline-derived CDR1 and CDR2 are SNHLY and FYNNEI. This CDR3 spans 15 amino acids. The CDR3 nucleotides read TGTGCCAGCAGTGAACTAGCGGGAGGGTCCGGTGAGCAGTACTTC. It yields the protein CASSELAGGSGEQYF.

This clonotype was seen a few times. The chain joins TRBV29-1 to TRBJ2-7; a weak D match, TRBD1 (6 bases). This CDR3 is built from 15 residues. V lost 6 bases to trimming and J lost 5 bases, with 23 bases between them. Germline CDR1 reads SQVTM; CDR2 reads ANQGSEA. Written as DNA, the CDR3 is TGCAGCGTCACAAGGTTGGGGTTGGGGGCTCACGAGCAGTACTTC. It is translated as CSVTRLGLGAHEQYF.

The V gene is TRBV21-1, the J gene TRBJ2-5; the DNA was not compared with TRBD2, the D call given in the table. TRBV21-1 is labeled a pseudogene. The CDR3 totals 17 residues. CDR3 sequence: CASSKVGASGKQETQYF. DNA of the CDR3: TGTGCCAGCAGCAAAGTGGGGGCTAGCGGCAAACAAGAGACCCAGTACTTC.